This TCR beta chain was observed in a study of blood T cell repertoires in COVID-19. Whole-study context: Spain, Italy and the United States supplied samples that represented acute and convalescent COVID-19. T cells, B-cell-depleted T cells, or PBMCs supplied cDNA or gDNA.

In the study's own analysis: It was from reference gene primer amplification that nucleated cell counts were estimated. Clones were read by immunoSEQ multiplex PCR, and TCRdb kept only the in-frame ones, dropping some. V and J calls and clone size are copied from that table; D and trimming were computed from the DNA. In the table there are tens of thousands of clones, roughly 80% of which are singletons. The sample holds one count of this clone. The CDR3 covers 15 residues. The V gene end was trimmed by 4 bases and the J gene end by 4 bases; junction bases not matched to a gene: 7. From germline, CDR1 is SNHLY and CDR2 FYNNEI.

The receptor's source is a human donor in a cohort sampled during active COVID-19. Material for sequencing was peripheral blood. V gene TRBV2 combines with J gene TRBJ2-5, with 9 nucleotides matching TRBD2. The CDR3 nucleotides are TGTGCCAGCAGTGGGTTGCGGGGGGGCCCAGAGACCCAGTACTTC. It codes for CASSGLRGGPETQYF.